Here is one T cell receptor (beta chain) with its context. The sample comes from a study of cytomegalovirus exposure and HLA in healthy donors. PCR involved 60 Vbeta and 13 Jbeta primers. Here immunoSEQ multiplex PCR was the method, and the copy in TCRdb shows in-frame clones only, minus some. The sample lists about 170,000 clones, about three quarters occurring once. Per the germline V gene, CDR1 is MNHEY and CDR2 is SVGAGI. V gave up 8 bases and J gave up 7 bases, with 14 bases separating them. This CDR3 spans 12 amino acids. The TCR comes from a girl aged 5-17 years in good health and CMV-seronegative. The chain combines TRBV6-5 with TRBJ1-1; D unresolved. Sequenced sample: PBMCs. DNA of the CDR3: TGTGCCAGCCAGTGGGCTCGCGATGAAGCTTTCTTT. Translated: CASQWARDEAFF.